The 24 T cell receptor beta chains in this list originate from one sample, sequenced in a study of blood T cells in healthy people across ages. The authors ran a second PCR of 7 to 11 cycles using a sample-barcoded 5' primer and a J-beta primer mix. TCRdb re-called the 5' RACE reads with MiXCR, one entry per CDR3 protein. The data hold almost 550,000 distinct CDR3 sequences, with 24% observed a single time. Separately, the same data were catalogued under a study of T cells of mothers and their children.

Sequencing was performed on blood. Receptors originate from a boy aged 5-17 years in good health.

This sequence joins TRBV10-3 and TRBJ2-7, with 10 positions matching TRBD1. Germline CDR1 and CDR2: ENHRY and SYGVKD. There are 17 residues in the CDR3. The V segment lost 5 bases and the J segment 4 bases; nucleotides outside the gene matches: 14. The CDR3, as DNA: TGTGCCATCAGTCGGCTTTATGGGACAGGGGAGGAGTACGAGCAGTACTTC. Translating gives CAISRLYGTGEEYEQYF.

The rearrangement uses TRBV4-3 and TRBJ2-1; 7 nucleotides line up with TRBD2. Losses at the gene ends were 0 bases for V and 7 bases for J; bases not matched to a gene: 3. From germline, CDR1 is LGHNA and CDR2 YSLEER. CDR3 size: 14 residues. The CDR3 nucleotides are TGCGCCAGCAGCCAAGATTACGGGGGGAATGAGCAGTTCTTC. Translated: CASSQDYGGNEQFF.

The rearrangement joins TRBV7-2 to TRBJ1-1, with D unresolved. This CDR3 is 15 amino acids long. Germline V gene data show CDR1 as SGHTA and CDR2 as FQGNSA. V lost 2 bases, J lost 1 base, and 11 bases lay in between. The CDR3, as DNA: TGTGCCAGCAGCTTAATTAGCGGCACGAACACTGAAGCTTTCTTT. Protein: CASSLISGTNTEAFF. The variable domain in full, completed from reference TRBV7-2 and TRBJ1-1, reads GAGVSQSPSNKVTEKGKDVELRCDPISGHTALYWYRQSLGQGLEFLIYFQGNSAPDKSGLPSDRFSAERTGGSVSTLTIQRTQQEDSAVYLCASSLISGTNTEAFFGQGTRLTVV.

This clonotype was found a few times. The CDR3 is CASTLGGTGSNEQFF. The CDR3 bases are TGTGCCAGCACCCTGGGGGGGACAGGCTCCAATGAGCAGTTCTTC. The rearrangement joins TRBV28 to TRBJ2-5; possibly TRBD1 for D (8 bases). The last part of the DNA fits TRBJ2-1 better; the J call may be wrong. Germline CDR1 is MDHEN and CDR2 is SYDVKM. There are 15 residues in the CDR3.

V is TRBV2 and J is TRBJ2-5; TRBD2 matches at 8 bases. Judging by the DNA end, TRBJ2-1 fits better; the J call may be wrong. Germline lookup yields CDR1 SNHLY and CDR2 FYNNEI. The CDR3 runs to 16 residues. CDR3 region: CASSGISGTEYNEQFF. The CDR3 DNA follows: TGTGCCAGCAGTGGGATTAGCGGGACCGAGTACAATGAGCAGTTCTTC.

CDR3 loop: CSARDSEGASYYEQYF. The CDR3 DNA reads as TGCAGTGCTAGAGATAGTGAGGGGGCGTCCTACTACGAGCAGTACTTC. The V gene is TRBV20-1, the J gene TRBJ2-5, with TRBD1 matching over 7 bases. The DNA end is more similar to TRBJ2-7, so the J call may be wrong. Germline V gene sequence: CDR1 DFQATT, CDR2 SNEGSKA (reference sequence). CDR3 size: 16 residues.

The chain links TRBV15 to TRBJ2-5; D uncertain. The CDR3 runs 11 residues. Germline CDR1 reads LNHNV; CDR2 reads YYDKDF (reference sequence). The germline V and J ends were trimmed by 3 bases and 7 bases, with 6 bases remaining between them. CDR3 DNA: TGTGCCACCAGCAGGGTTTGGACCCAGTACTTC. Translated: CATSRVWTQYF.

About this clonotype: A much larger clone lies one base from this, so it may be a read error. V gene TRBV28 combines with J gene TRBJ2-1; 7 positions match TRBD2. This CDR3 contains 14 residues. Germline CDR1 is MDHEN and CDR2 is SYDVKM. The DNA for the CDR3 is TGTGCCAGCAGTGTCTCGGGGGACTACGATGAGCAGTTCTTC. It yields the protein CASSVSGDYDEQFF.

The chain links TRBV4-3 to TRBJ2-4; weak D call: TRBD2 (6 bases). Trimming pared 0 bases from V and 7 bases from J, leaving 19 bases between. CDR3 length equals 17 residues. Germline V gene sequence: CDR1 LGHNA, CDR2 YSLEER. This CDR3 is CASSQDRGGHAGNIQYF. CDR3 in DNA: TGCGCCAGCAGCCAAGATCGTGGAGGGCATGCGGGTAACATTCAGTACTTC.

In this sample, this clonotype turned up a few times. This sequence joins TRBV4-2 and TRBJ2-1, with TRBD2 matching over 13 bases. The CDR3 contains 17 residues. Germline CDR1 is LGHNA and CDR2 is YNFKEQ. V trimming: 2 bases; J trimming: 0 bases; junction bases outside the gene matches: 1. CDR3 nucleotide sequence: TGTGCCAGCAGCCAACGACTAGCGGGAGGCTCCTACAATGAGCAGTTCTTC. The encoded protein is CASSQRLAGGSYNEQFF.

On this clonotype itself: A junction boundary mismatches the germline segment, possibly from a read error. The V and J genes are TRBV2 and TRBJ1-1; D remains unclear. Germline V gene data show CDR1 as SNHLY and CDR2 as FYNNEI. The CDR3 consists of 13 residues. Here the CDR3 reads CASSEDLQTEAFF. The CDR3 DNA follows: TGTGCCAGCAGCGAAGATCTCCAAACTGAAGCTTTCTTT. Combining the CDR3 with reference TRBV2 and TRBJ1-1 gives the whole variable domain EPEVTQTPSHQVTQMGQEVILRCVPISNHLYFYWYRQILGQKVEFLVSFYNNEISEKSEIFDDQFSVERPDGSNFTLKIRSTKLEDSAMYFCASSEDLQTEAFFGQGTRLTVV.

This chain joins TRBV6-5 and TRBJ1-1; TRBD1 is a possible D gene (5 bases). Trimming took 7 bases from V and 5 from J, leaving 17 bases between them. Germline values: CDR1 MNHEY, CDR2 SVGAGI. The CDR3 is 14 amino acids. This chain's CDR3 is CASTPPGGGTEAFF. For the CDR3, the DNA is TGTGCCAGCACTCCCCCCGGGGGAGGGACTGAAGCTTTCTTT.

A note on this clonotype: The junction shows a germline mismatch at one end, possibly a read error. The gene calls are TRBV4-3 and TRBJ2-1; 10 positions agree with TRBD2. The germline gives CDR1 LGHNA, CDR2 YSLEER. This CDR3 has 15 amino acids. The DNA for the CDR3 is TGCGCGAGCAGCCAAGAAACTAGCGGGAAGGTAAAGCAGTTCTTC. This codes for CASSQETSGKVKQFF.

This sequence joins TRBV12-3 or TRBV12-4 and TRBJ2-5, with D perhaps TRBD2 (5 bases). The J call is doubtful: the DNA matches TRBJ2-7 better. CDR3 length equals 16 residues. The CDR3 DNA follows: TGTGCCAGCAGTTTAGCGCGGGTGTTGAACTCCTACGAGCAGTACTTC. Protein: CASSLARVLNSYEQYF.

J is TRBJ2-1 and V is TRBV19; D call uncertain. The CDR3 consists of 15 residues. The germline V gene encodes CDR1 LNHDA and CDR2 SQIVND (reference sequence). The V gene lost 6 bases and the J gene lost 3 bases, with 15 bases spanning the gap. CDR3 protein: CASSLPGLDYNEQFF. The CDR3 DNA reads TGTGCCAGTAGCCTCCCTGGGCTGGACTACAATGAGCAGTTCTTC.

The chain employs TRBV7-2 and TRBJ2-7, with 7 bases matching TRBD2. The germline V gene encodes CDR1 SGHTA and CDR2 FQGNSA. The CDR3 runs 18 residues. V dropped 2 bases and J dropped 3; count of bases not matched to a gene: 16. CDR3 sequence reads: CASSLPSRGGSLRYEQYF. CDR3 sequence (DNA): TGTGCCAGCAGCTTACCCTCGAGGGGCGGGAGTTTACGCTACGAGCAGTACTTC.

This clonotype was seen only a few times. J is TRBJ1-2 and V is TRBV29-1; TRBD1 matches at 8 bases. V was clipped by 6 bases and J by 6 bases; unmatched bases: 9. The V gene's germline CDR1 is SQVTM and CDR2 ANQGSEA. The CDR3 totals 13 residues. CDR3 bases: TGCAGCGTCAAACGGCAGGGGGCTGATGGCTACACCTTC. Protein product: CSVKRQGADGYTF.

The rearrangement joins TRBV20-1 to TRBJ2-6, with 7 bases aligning to TRBD1. The J segment lost 2 bases and the V segment lost 5 bases, leaving 15 bases of the junction unmatched. The CDR3 loop spans 18 amino acids. Germline V gene lookup returns CDR1 DFQATT and CDR2 SNEGSKA (reference sequence). As DNA, the CDR3 is TGCAGTGCTGGCCCCCTGGGACAGCCTTCTACTGGGGCCAACGTCCTGACTTTC. Its translation is CSAGPLGQPSTGANVLTF.

This clonotype was counted a few times. Relative to the germline gene, one junction end is altered; a read error may explain this. The V gene is TRBV6-2 or TRBV6-3, the J gene TRBJ1-1; 12 positions agree with TRBD1. The CDR3 extends over 14 amino acids. CDR1 is MNHEY, CDR2 SVGEGT, per germline. CDR3 bases: TGTGCCAGCAGAGGGACAGGGGGCATCACTGAAACTTTCTTT. This translates into CASRGTGGITETFF.

Only a few counts were recorded for this clonotype. The chain joins TRBV6-5 to TRBJ2-2, with unresolved D. The V gene's germline CDR1 is MNHEY and CDR2 SVGAGI. The CDR3 sequence is 12 residues long. Trimming removed 6 bases at V and 4 bases at J, with 6 bases between. CDR3 coding DNA: TGTGCCAGCAGACTTTCCACCGGGGAGCTGTTTTTT. Protein sequence: CASRLSTGELFF.

The CDR3 loop reads CASSQRDRGYGYTF. CDR3 bases: TGTGCCAGCAGCCAACGGGACAGGGGATATGGCTACACCTTC. The gene calls are TRBV28 and TRBJ1-2; the match to TRBD1 covers 10 bases. This CDR3 is 14 amino acids long. CDR1 MDHEN and CDR2 SYDVKM come from the germline V gene. V dropped 6 bases and J dropped 5; count of bases not matched to a gene: 6.

In this sample, this clonotype turned up a few times. This chain connects TRBV6-6 to TRBJ2-7; tentatively, D is TRBD2 (5 bases). CDR3 length equals 14 residues. Trimming cost V 7 bases and J 3 bases, with 16 bases left between them. Looked up from germline, CDR1 is MNHNY and CDR2 is SVGAGI (reference sequence). The CDR3 region is CASTLGGFGYEQYF. The DNA for the CDR3 is TGTGCCAGCACCCTGGGCGGGTTCGGCTACGAGCAGTACTTC.

The chain links TRBV6-1 to TRBJ1-1; 7 bases fit TRBD1. Germline CDR1 and CDR2: MNHNS and SASEGT. The CDR3 is 15 amino acids. V was pared by 4 bases and J by 2 bases, with 7 bases of the junction left unmatched. The CDR3 DNA follows: TGTGCCAGCAGTGGGCCCGACAGGGTAAACACTGAAGCTTTCTTT. Translating it yields CASSGPDRVNTEAFF.

This clonotype occurred a few times. The genes are TRBV20-1 and TRBJ1-6; 8 bases are a match to TRBD1. Trimming cost V 1 base and J 6 bases; bases outside gene matches: 2. CDR3 length: 14 residues. Looked up from germline, CDR1 is DFQATT and CDR2 is SNEGSKA (reference sequence). CDR3 sequence reads: CSARGTGINSPLHF. CDR3 nucleotides: TGCAGTGCTAGAGGGACAGGGATTAATTCACCCCTCCACTTT.